Given below is one TCR beta chain in context. This sample is part of a study of blood T cell repertoires in COVID-19. Original methodology: Amplification of reference gene primers was used by the study to estimate nucleated cell counts. This table comes from immunoSEQ multiplex PCR, and its TCRdb copy is limited to in-frame clones, with some not included. That table gives V, J and clone size, and the DNA gave D and trimming. The sample has some 150,000 clones, about four fifths seen once; the top ten hold about 5.8%. Germline V gene data show CDR1 as SGHRS and CDR2 as YFSETQ. The length of the CDR3 is 16 residues. Cohorts were assigned according to the clinical history that participants reported. All exposed participants met a person with COVID-19 within 2 weeks before entering the study.

This chain links TRBV5-1 with TRBJ1-4; D is unresolved. The clonotype comes from a woman in her forties or fifties who had been exposed to COVID-19. Sequencing was performed on PBMCs or T cells enriched from blood (not recorded which). CDR3 bases: TGCGCAACCCGGGAGCCGACTCTGGGAACTAATGAAAAACTGTTTTTT. Residues: CATREPTLGTNEKLFF.